This T cell receptor (beta chain) derives from a study of identical twins. This clonotype occurred many times. Its target is not known. After template switching added a universal primer site, the resulting cDNA carried unique molecular identifiers. One entry per CDR3 protein results from TCRdb running MiXCR on the 5' RACE reads. The sample records 350,000 to 450,000 distinct CDR3 sequences, around a sixth being singletons. J gave up 0 bases and V 5 bases, and 10 bases lay outside the gene matches. This CDR3 is built from 19 residues. CDR1 is SGHAT, CDR2 FQNNGV, per germline. Study-wide results and caveats: Potential partial confounding of zero-insertion analyses by invariant MAIT and iNKT cells was noted. Memory repertoires showed no such pattern, whereas abundant cord blood beta clonotypes carried fewer insertions.

The receptor was derived from a man aged 50-60 years in good health. The rearrangement uses TRBV11-2 and TRBJ2-6, with TRBD1 matching over 10 bases. The source material was naive T cells sorted from blood. The CDR3 loop is CASSRDRGRGYSGANVLTF. CDR3 DNA: TGTGCCAGCAGCCGGGACAGGGGTAGAGGGTACTCTGGGGCCAACGTCCTGACTTTC.